This TCR beta chain was observed in a study of blood T cell repertoires in COVID-19. About the study: COVID-19 samples collected from the United States, Italy and Spain covered acute and convalescent phases. Sources were T cells, B-cell-depleted T cells, or PBMCs; the material itself was cDNA or gDNA.

Authors' processing steps: Researchers report that nucleated cell counts were estimated from reference gene primer amplification. Generated by immunoSEQ multiplex PCR, the TCRdb table keeps only in-frame clones and is missing some. The V and J calls and clone size are taken from that table; D and trimming were inferred from the DNA. The data contain under 300,000 clones, approximately 86% of them singletons. The CDR3 extends over 15 amino acids. CDR1 and CDR2 (germline): SGHRS, YFSETQ. The junction had 7 bases not matched to a gene; V was cut back by 1 base and J by 6 bases. In this sample, this clone turned up a few times.

The sample comprised peripheral blood. This chain connects TRBV5-1 to TRBJ1-2, with 9 bases aligning to TRBD1. This receptor was taken from a man aged 60-69 years who had recovered from COVID-19. The CDR3 region has the DNA TGCGCCAGCAGCTTGATTACAGGGGGCGCGAATGGCTACACCTTC. Translating it yields CASSLITGGANGYTF.